This T cell receptor beta chain was sequenced for a study of control samples from healthy donors and cancer patients. Looked up from germline, CDR1 is SGHNT and CDR2 is YYREEE (reference sequence). The V gene lost 4 bases and the J gene lost 10 bases, with 23 bases spanning the gap. This CDR3 spans 15 amino acids. Clones were sequenced by immunoSEQ multiplex PCR, and TCRdb holds only the in-frame ones, with some missing. The table includes 78,000 or so clones, about 88% detected once. Sequencing was done on a sample of blood. The rearrangement links TRBV5-4 to TRBJ1-1, with D possibly matching TRBD1 (6 bases). This TCR derives from a woman aged 50 to 65 in good health. This CDR3 reads CASSPTPDRSEGAFF. CDR3 DNA: TGTGCCAGCAGCCCCACCCCAGACAGGTCTGAGGGAGCTTTCTTT.